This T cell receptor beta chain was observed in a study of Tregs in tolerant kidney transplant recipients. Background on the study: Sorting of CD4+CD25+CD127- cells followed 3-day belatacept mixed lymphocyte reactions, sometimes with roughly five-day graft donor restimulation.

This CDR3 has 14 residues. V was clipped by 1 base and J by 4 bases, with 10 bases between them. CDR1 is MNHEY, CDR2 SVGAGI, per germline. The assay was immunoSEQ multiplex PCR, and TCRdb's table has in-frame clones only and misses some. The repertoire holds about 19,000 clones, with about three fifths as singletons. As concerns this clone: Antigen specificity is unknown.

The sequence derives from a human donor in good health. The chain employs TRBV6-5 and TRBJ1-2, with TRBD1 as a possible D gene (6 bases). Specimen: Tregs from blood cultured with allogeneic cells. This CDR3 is CASSYYGQSYGYTF. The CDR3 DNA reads TGTGCCAGCAGTTACTACGGACAGAGCTATGGCTACACCTTC.